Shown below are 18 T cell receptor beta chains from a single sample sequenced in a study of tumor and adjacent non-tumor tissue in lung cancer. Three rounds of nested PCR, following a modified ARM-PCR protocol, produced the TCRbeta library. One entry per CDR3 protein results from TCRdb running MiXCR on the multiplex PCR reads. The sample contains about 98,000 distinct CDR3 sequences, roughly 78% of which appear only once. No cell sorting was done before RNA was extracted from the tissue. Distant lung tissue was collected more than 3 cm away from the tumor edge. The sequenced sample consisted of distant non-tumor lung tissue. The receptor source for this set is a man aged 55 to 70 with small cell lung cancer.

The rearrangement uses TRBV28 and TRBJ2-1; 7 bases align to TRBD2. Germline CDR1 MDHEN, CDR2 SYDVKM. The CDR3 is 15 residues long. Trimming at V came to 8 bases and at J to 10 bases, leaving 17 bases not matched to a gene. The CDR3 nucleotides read TGTGCCAGCGCCTACCCGGGGACTACCAGCAAGGAGCAGTTCTTC. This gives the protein CASAYPGTTSKEQFF.

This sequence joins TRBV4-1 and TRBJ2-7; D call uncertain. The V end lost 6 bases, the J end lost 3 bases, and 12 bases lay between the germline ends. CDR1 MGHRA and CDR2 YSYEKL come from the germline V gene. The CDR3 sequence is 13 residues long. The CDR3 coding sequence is TGCGCCAGCAGTGTTAACAGACTCTACGAGCAGTACTTC. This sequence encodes CASSVNRLYEQYF.

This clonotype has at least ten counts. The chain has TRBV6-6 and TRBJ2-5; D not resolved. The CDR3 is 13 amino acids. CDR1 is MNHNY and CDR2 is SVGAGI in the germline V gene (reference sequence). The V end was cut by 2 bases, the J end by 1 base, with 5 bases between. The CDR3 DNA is TGTGCCAGCAGTTACGGCGGCCAAGAGACCCAGTACTTC. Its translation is CASSYGGQETQYF.

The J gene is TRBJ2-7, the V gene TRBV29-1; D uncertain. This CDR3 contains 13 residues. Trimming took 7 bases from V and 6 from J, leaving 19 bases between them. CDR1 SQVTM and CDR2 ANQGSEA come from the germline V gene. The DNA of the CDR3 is TGCAGCGCTGCTCGCGACAAGTCTAGCGAGCAGTACGTC. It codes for CSAARDKSSEQYV.

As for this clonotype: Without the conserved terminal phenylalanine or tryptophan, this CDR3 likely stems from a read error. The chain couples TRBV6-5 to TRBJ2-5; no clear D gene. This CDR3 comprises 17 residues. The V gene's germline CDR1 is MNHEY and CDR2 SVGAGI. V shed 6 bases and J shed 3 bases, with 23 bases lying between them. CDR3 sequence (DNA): TGTGCCAGCAGCCGCGATCTAACTGCCAGCCTTAAAGAGACCCAGTACTTG. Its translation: CASSRDLTASLKETQYL.

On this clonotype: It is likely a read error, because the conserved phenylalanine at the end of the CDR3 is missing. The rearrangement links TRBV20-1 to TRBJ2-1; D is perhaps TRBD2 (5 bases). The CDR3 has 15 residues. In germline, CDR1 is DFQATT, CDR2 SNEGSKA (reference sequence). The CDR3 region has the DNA TGCAGTGCGCTCCCCCCAGCGGTGTCCTCCAATGAGCAGTTCTTA. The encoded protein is CSALPPAVSSNEQFL.

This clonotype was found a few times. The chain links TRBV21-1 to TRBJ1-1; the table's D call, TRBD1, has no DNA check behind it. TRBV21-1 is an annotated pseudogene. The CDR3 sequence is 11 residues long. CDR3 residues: CASSSPGEAFF. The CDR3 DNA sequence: TGTGCCAGCAGCAGCCCAGGGGAAGCTTTCTTT.

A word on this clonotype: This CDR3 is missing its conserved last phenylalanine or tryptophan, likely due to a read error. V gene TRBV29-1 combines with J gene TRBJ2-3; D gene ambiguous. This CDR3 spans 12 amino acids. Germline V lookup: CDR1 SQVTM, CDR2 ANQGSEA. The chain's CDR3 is CSETSGTDMQYL. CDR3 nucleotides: TGCAGCGAAACATCAGGCACAGATATGCAGTATTTA.

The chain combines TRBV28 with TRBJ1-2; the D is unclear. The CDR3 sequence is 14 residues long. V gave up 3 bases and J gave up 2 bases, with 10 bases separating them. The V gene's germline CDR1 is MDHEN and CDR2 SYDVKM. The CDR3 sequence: CASSLDGRNYGYTF. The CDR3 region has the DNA TGTGCCAGCAGTTTGGACGGCCGAAACTATGGCTACACCTTC.

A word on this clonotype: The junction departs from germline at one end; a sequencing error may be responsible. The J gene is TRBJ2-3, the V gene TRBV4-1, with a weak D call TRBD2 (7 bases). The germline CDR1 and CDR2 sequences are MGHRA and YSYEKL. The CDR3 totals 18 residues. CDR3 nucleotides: TGCGCCAGCAGTCTTAAAGACGGATTAGGCGGGGGCTGGTATACGCACTATTTT. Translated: CASSLKDGLGGGWYTHYF.

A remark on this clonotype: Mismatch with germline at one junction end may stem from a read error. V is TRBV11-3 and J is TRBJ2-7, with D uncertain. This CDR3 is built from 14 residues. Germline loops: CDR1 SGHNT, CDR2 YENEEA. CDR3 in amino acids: CVSSFDEYSYEQYF. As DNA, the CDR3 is TGTGTCAGCAGCTTCGATGAATACTCCTACGAGCAGTACTTC.

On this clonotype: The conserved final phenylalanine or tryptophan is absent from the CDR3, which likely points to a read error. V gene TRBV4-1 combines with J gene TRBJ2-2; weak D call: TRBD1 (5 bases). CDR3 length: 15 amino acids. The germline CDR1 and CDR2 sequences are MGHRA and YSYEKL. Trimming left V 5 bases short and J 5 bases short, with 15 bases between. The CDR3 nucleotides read TGCGCCAGCAGCAGCAATGGGGCCTATACCGGGGAGCTGTTTCTT. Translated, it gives CASSSNGAYTGELFL.

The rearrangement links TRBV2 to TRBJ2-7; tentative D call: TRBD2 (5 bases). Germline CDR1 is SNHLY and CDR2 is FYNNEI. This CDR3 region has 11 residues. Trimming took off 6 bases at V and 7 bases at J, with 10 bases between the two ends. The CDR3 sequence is CASRPDSEQYF. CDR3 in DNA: TGTGCCAGCAGACCGGACTCTGAGCAGTACTTC. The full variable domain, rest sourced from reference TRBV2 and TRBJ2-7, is EPEVTQTPSHQVTQMGQEVILRCVPISNHLYFYWYRQILGQKVEFLVSFYNNEISEKSEIFDDQFSVERPDGSNFTLKIRSTKLEDSAMYFCASRPDSEQYFGPGTRLTVT.

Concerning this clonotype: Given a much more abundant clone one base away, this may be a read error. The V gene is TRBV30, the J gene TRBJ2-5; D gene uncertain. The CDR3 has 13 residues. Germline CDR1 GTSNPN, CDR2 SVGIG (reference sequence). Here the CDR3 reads CARSPQTGATQYF. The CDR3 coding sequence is TGTGCCCGGAGTCCCCAGACTGGAGCGACCCAGTACTTC.

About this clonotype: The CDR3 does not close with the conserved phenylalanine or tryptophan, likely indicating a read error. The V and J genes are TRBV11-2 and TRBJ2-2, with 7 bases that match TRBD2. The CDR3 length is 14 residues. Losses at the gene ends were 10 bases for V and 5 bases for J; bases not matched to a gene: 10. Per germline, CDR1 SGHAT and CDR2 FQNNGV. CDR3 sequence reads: CANTLARETGELFL. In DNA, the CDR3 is TGTGCCAACACCTTAGCGCGGGAGACCGGGGAGCTGTTTCTT.

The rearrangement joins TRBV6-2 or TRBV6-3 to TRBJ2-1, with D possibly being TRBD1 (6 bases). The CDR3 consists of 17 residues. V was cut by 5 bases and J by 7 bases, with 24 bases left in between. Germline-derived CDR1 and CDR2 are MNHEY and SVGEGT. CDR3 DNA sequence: TGTGCCAGCAGTCGACAGGTAGGCCTGGGACGATATAATGAGCAGTTCTTC. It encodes CASSRQVGLGRYNEQFF.

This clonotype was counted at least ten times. The CDR3 here is CASSQDGDRGRNTGELFF. In DNA, the CDR3 is TGTGCCAGCAGCCAAGATGGGGACAGGGGACGGAACACCGGGGAGCTGTTTTTT. The rearrangement joins TRBV4-2 to TRBJ2-2, with 10 bases identical to TRBD1. Germline V gene data show CDR1 as LGHNA and CDR2 as YNFKEQ. J gave up 1 base and V 0 bases, and 5 bases lay outside the gene matches. The length of the CDR3 is 18 residues.

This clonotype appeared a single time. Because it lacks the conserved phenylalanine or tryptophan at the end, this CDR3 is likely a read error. CDR3 sequence reads: CASSLPGTRNTGELFS. In DNA, the CDR3 is TGTGCCAGCAGCCTACCCGGGACTAGGAACACCGGGGAGCTGTTTTCT. J is TRBJ2-2 and V is TRBV5-4; 8 bases agree with TRBD2. CDR3 length: 16 residues. Per germline, CDR1 SGHNT and CDR2 YYREEE (reference sequence). After removal of 4 bases from V and 1 base from J, the junction contained 6 bases not matched to a gene.